A selection of T cell receptor beta chains follows, all from one sample in a study of blood T cells in healthy people across ages. MiXCR was run by TCRdb on the 5' RACE reads, yielding one entry per CDR3 protein. The sample lists about 1.4 million distinct CDR3 sequences, approximately 59% occurring once. The sequenced sample consisted of blood. These receptors were taken from a man between 18 and 29 years old in good health. Each CDR3 is given with its conserved first and last residue. The order of the fields is CDR3 protein, CDR3 DNA, V gene, J gene, clone size, D gene. The D gene is left open where the match is weak. Size values are once, few and many counts, or a class for expanded clones, and some rows have none.

CASSLGAGQGTDTQYF,TGTGCCAGCAGCTTGGGGGCAGGACAAGGCACAGATACGCAGTATTTT,TRBV5-5,TRBJ2-3,-,-
CASSSAERELFF,TGTGCCAGCAGCTCTGCCGAGCGGGAGCTGTTTTTT,TRBV7-7,TRBJ2-2,few,-
CASSQNSGRLAYTQYF,TGTGCCAGCAGCCAAAATAGCGGGAGGCTTGCGTATACGCAGTATTTT,TRBV3-1,TRBJ2-3,-,TRBD2
CAISAGRDQPQHF,TGTGCCATCAGTGCAGGCAGGGATCAGCCCCAGCATTTT,TRBV10-3,TRBJ1-5,-,-
CASSRRRRERGTNTGELFF,TGTGCCAGCAGCCGGCGGAGGAGGGAGCGGGGAACGAACACCGGGGAGCTGTTTTTT,TRBV7-8,TRBJ2-2,-,TRBD2
CASSLPSVDGYTF,TGCGCCAGCAGCTTGCCCAGTGTGGATGGCTACACCTTC,TRBV5-1,TRBJ1-2,once,-
CASSPSQAVTYEQYF,TGTGCCAGCAGCCCTTCTCAAGCGGTAACCTACGAGCAGTACTTC,TRBV7-2,TRBJ2-7,-,-
CASSVGQGAHSYEQYF,TGTGCCAGCAGCGTAGGACAGGGGGCCCACTCCTACGAGCAGTACTTC,TRBV9,TRBJ2-7,-,TRBD1
CASSHLGLGKEELFF,TGCGCCAGCAGCCACCTCGGTCTCGGGAAAGAAGAGCTGTTTTTT,TRBV4-1,TRBJ2-2,-,-
CASSSMYEQFF,TGTGCCAGCAGTTCTATGTATGAGCAGTTCTTC,TRBV7-9,TRBJ2-1,-,-
CASSLVIGPLEGYTF,TGTGCCAGCAGCTTAGTTATAGGACCCCTGGAGGGCTACACCTTC,TRBV7-6,TRBJ1-2,few,-
CASSLGSGQKPKQYF,TGCGCCAGCAGCTTGGGGTCGGGACAGAAACCCAAGCAGTACTTC,TRBV5-1,TRBJ2-7,few,TRBD1
CASRATSNQPQHF,TGCGCCAGCAGGGCAACAAGCAATCAGCCCCAGCATTTT,TRBV5-1,TRBJ1-5,-,-
CASSQGTNQPQHF,TGTGCCAGCAGCCAAGGGACCAATCAGCCCCAGCATTTT,TRBV14,TRBJ1-5,-,-
CASSLEGESSYNEQFF,TGTGCCAGCAGCTTAGAGGGGGAGAGCTCCTACAATGAGCAGTTCTTC,TRBV11-1,TRBJ2-1,-,-
CASSSTPGNQPQHF,TGTGCCAGCAGCTCGACCCCGGGGAATCAGCCCCAGCATTTT,TRBV5-5,TRBJ1-5,-,-
CASSFGGPGNEQYF,TGTGCCAGCAGTTTTGGAGGGCCAGGGAATGAGCAGTACTTC,TRBV12-3/TRBV12-4,TRBJ2-4,-,-
CSARPQGGKETQYF,TGCAGTGCTAGACCCCAGGGGGGAAAAGAGACCCAGTACTTC,TRBV20-1,TRBJ2-5,-,-
CASSPNRVYQPQHF,TGTGCCAGCAGTCCAAACAGGGTATATCAGCCCCAGCATTTT,TRBV27,TRBJ1-5,-,-
CASSLLGRRDAPYEQYF,TGTGCCAGCAGCTTACTTGGTCGCCGGGACGCCCCCTACGAGCAGTACTTC,TRBV7-2,TRBJ2-7,-,-
CASSLQFMNTEAFF,TGTGCCAGCAGCCTGCAATTTATGAACACTGAAGCTTTCTTT,TRBV11-2,TRBJ1-1,-,-
CASSRALMGYEQFF,TGTGCCAGCAGTCGGGCCCTAATGGGCTATGAGCAGTTCTTC,TRBV27,TRBJ2-1,few,-
CASSLELAGPFSYEQYF,TGTGCCAGCAGCTTAGAACTAGCGGGACCGTTTTCCTACGAGCAGTACTTC,TRBV7-6,TRBJ2-7,-,TRBD2
CASSLGGQTQYF,TGTGCCAGCAGTTTGGGGGGTCAGACCCAGTACTTC,TRBV12-3/TRBV12-4,TRBJ2-5,few,-
CSVEGPLLTSGRRSSYNEQFF,TGCAGCGTTGAAGGACCCTTACTGACTAGCGGGAGGCGTAGCTCCTACAATGAGCAGTTCTTC,TRBV29-1,TRBJ2-1,few,TRBD2
CASSQLALRTEAFF,TGTGCCAGCAGCCAATTAGCTTTGCGCACTGAAGCTTTCTTT,TRBV3-1,TRBJ1-1,-,-
CSAKRDNTYNEQYF,TGCAGTGCGAAACGGGACAATACCTACAATGAGCAGTACTTC,TRBV20-1,TRBJ2-7,-,-
CSARDPGRGNTEAFF,TGCAGTGCTAGAGATCCGGGCAGGGGGAACACTGAAGCTTTCTTT,TRBV20-1,TRBJ1-1,-,-
CSAYGTSIAKNIQYF,TGCAGTGCTTACGGGACTAGCATTGCCAAAAACATTCAGTACTTC,TRBV20-1,TRBJ2-4,-,TRBD2
CASSDERGRETQYF,TGTGCCAGCAGTGACGAAAGGGGGCGGGAGACCCAGTACTTC,TRBV6-5,TRBJ2-5,few,TRBD1
CASSETQGYSNQPQHF,TGTGCCAGCAGTGAAACCCAGGGGTATAGCAATCAGCCCCAGCATTTT,TRBV6-1,TRBJ1-5,-,-
CASSQETGRNTEAFF,TGCGCCAGCAGCCAAGAGACAGGGAGGAACACTGAAGCTTTCTTT,TRBV4-1,TRBJ1-1,-,TRBD1
CAISVDRASYEQYF,TGTGCCATCAGTGTGGACAGGGCCTCCTACGAGCAGTACTTC,TRBV10-3,TRBJ2-7,few,TRBD1
CASSKLAGGTYNEQFF,TGTGCCAGCAGCAAACTAGCGGGGGGAACCTACAATGAGCAGTTCTTC,TRBV7-8,TRBJ2-1,-,TRBD2
CASSRRRPQETQYF,TGTGCCAGCAGCCGCCGGCGGCCGCAAGAGACCCAGTACTTC,TRBV3-1,TRBJ2-5,few,-
CSVGGKTGANVLTF,TGCAGCGTTGGAGGGAAAACTGGGGCCAACGTCCTGACTTTC,TRBV29-1,TRBJ2-6,many,-
CASSYFSGSSSYEQYF,TGTGCCAGCAGTTACTTTAGCGGGAGCAGCTCCTACGAGCAGTACTTC,TRBV6-5,TRBJ2-7,few,TRBD2
CSALAARTGELFF,TGCAGCGCCCTGGCAGCTCGAACCGGGGAGCTGTTTTTT,TRBV29-1,TRBJ2-2,few,-
CATKDSNLPYEQYF,TGTGCCACCAAGGACAGTAACCTCCCCTACGAGCAGTACTTC,TRBV24-1,TRBJ2-7,-,-
CASSSYGEKSGGYTF,TGTGCCAGCAGTTCCTACGGGGAGAAGTCTGGGGGCTACACCTTC,TRBV6-6,TRBJ1-2,-,-
CASAVTGDTQYF,TGTGCCAGCGCGGTTACCGGGGATACGCAGTATTTT,TRBV2,TRBJ2-3,few,-
CSADTQYF,TGCAGCGCGGATACGCAGTATTTT,TRBV29-1,TRBJ2-3,few,-
CASSQLSRNEQYF,TGTGCCAGCAGCCAACTTTCGAGGAACGAGCAGTACTTC,TRBV14,TRBJ2-7,few,-
CSARFFVRTGDINYGYTF,TGCAGTGCTAGATTTTTCGTCCGGACAGGCGATATTAACTATGGCTACACCTTC,TRBV20-1,TRBJ1-2,-,TRBD1
CASSLGGNEETQYF,TGCGCCAGCAGCTTAGGCGGGAACGAAGAGACCCAGTACTTC,TRBV5-1,TRBJ2-5,-,-
CASSQEVSRGQYF,TGTGCCAGCAGCCAAGAAGTATCCCGAGGGCAGTATTTT,TRBV3-1,TRBJ2-3,few,-
CASSLRQYMTQYF,TGCGCCAGCAGCTTGCGCCAATATATGACCCAGTACTTC,TRBV5-1,TRBJ2-5,few,-
CASSQAPVGPSWNEQFF,TGCGCCAGCAGCCAAGCCCCGGTGGGCCCCTCTTGGAATGAGCAGTTCTTC,TRBV4-1,TRBJ2-1,few,-